Following are 15 T cell receptor beta chains from one sample sequenced in a study of technical replicates of blood from a handful of donors. Clones were sequenced by immunoSEQ multiplex PCR, and TCRdb holds only the in-frame ones, with some missing. The sample holds around 70,000 clones, approximately 94% seen once. The sample comprised T cells isolated from PBMCs. The receptors here all came from a human donor in good health.

This sequence joins TRBV15 and TRBJ2-3; the match to TRBD2 covers 8 bases. Germline trimming cut 0 bases from V and 1 base from J; bases unmatched to any gene: 3. Germline assignment: CDR1 LNHNV and CDR2 YYDKDF (reference sequence). The CDR3 runs to 16 residues. The CDR3: CATSRDEAGGTDTQYF. The DNA for the CDR3 is TGTGCCACCAGCAGAGATGAAGCGGGAGGCACAGATACGCAGTATTTT.

The gene calls are TRBV6-1 and TRBJ2-1, with TRBD1 identical over 8 bases. Trimming took 3 bases from V and 13 from J; bases not matched to a gene: 5. From germline, CDR1 is MNHNS and CDR2 SASEGT. CDR3 length equals 12 residues. In DNA, the CDR3 is TGTGCCAGCAGTGAGCAGGGGGCCTACCAGTTCTTC. Translation: CASSEQGAYQFF.

The chain has TRBV11-3 and TRBJ1-2, with D uncertain. Trimming stripped 0 bases from V and 4 bases from J, with 9 bases between. Germline-derived CDR1 and CDR2 are SGHNT and YENEEA. This CDR3 has 14 amino acids. This CDR3 reads CASSLDGGLYGYTF. CDR3 coding DNA: TGTGCCAGCAGCTTAGATGGCGGGCTCTATGGCTACACCTTC.

This clone came up a few times. This rearrangement joins TRBV7-9 to TRBJ2-7; D gene unclear. Germline loops: CDR1 SEHNR, CDR2 FQNEAQ (reference sequence). V shed 5 bases and J shed 4 bases, with 6 bases lying between them. The CDR3 length is 11 residues. CDR3 in amino acids: CASSRTYEQYF. The CDR3 DNA sequence: TGTGCCAGCAGCCGTACTTACGAGCAGTACTTC.

V is TRBV18 and J is TRBJ1-5; D might be TRBD1 (5 bases). The germline CDR1 and CDR2 sequences are KGHSH and LQKENI. The V end lost 1 base, the J end lost 7 bases, and 14 bases lay between the germline ends. The length of the CDR3 is 15 residues. In nucleotides, the CDR3 is TGTGCCAGCTCACCACGGAGGACGGAGGGGCAGCCCCAGCATTTT. Translation: CASSPRRTEGQPQHF.

The chain has TRBV7-9 and TRBJ2-3; 10 nucleotides align to TRBD2. Trimming took 1 base from V and 0 from J; bases not matched to a gene: 7. The CDR3 covers 18 residues. In germline, CDR1 is SEHNR, CDR2 FQNEAQ (reference sequence). The CDR3 DNA reads as TGTGCCAGCAGCTTAGAGATAGAGACTAGCGGGAGCACAGATACGCAGTATTTT. The encoded protein is CASSLEIETSGSTDTQYF.

The rearrangement uses TRBV10-3 and TRBJ1-1; the match to TRBD1 covers 7 bases. There are 12 residues in the CDR3. V lost 8 bases and J lost 3; bases outside the gene matches: 3. Germline V gene data show CDR1 as ENHRY and CDR2 as SYGVKD. For the CDR3, the DNA is TGTGCCATCGGGACAGCGGACACTGAAGCTTTCTTT. Its translation: CAIGTADTEAFF.

The chain combines TRBV2 with TRBJ2-7; 11 bases are a match to TRBD2. Germline-derived CDR1 and CDR2 are SNHLY and FYNNEI. Losses at the gene ends were 6 bases for V and 5 bases for J; bases not matched to a gene: 9. CDR3 length equals 15 residues. CDR3 in DNA: TGTGCCAGCAGCTCCCTTAGCGGGAGGGCCCACGAGCAGTACTTC. Its protein product is CASSSLSGRAHEQYF.

V usage is TRBV30 and J usage is TRBJ2-1; 8 positions agree with TRBD2. V trimming: 7 bases; J trimming: 0 bases; junction bases outside the gene matches: 5. CDR1 is GTSNPN and CDR2 is SVGIG in the germline V gene (reference sequence). The CDR3 sequence is 14 residues long. CDR3 DNA: TGTGCCTTCACTAGCGGAGGCTCCTACAATGAGCAGTTCTTC. This codes for CAFTSGGSYNEQFF.

The chain combines TRBV25-1 with TRBJ1-1, with 7 bases matching TRBD1. This CDR3 is 11 amino acids long. The junction had 6 bases not matched to a gene; V was cut back by 7 bases and J by 10 bases. CDR1 and CDR2 (germline): MGHDK, SYGVNS. For the CDR3, the DNA is TGTGCCAGCAAGACAGGGAGGCGAGCTTTCTTT. It specifies CASKTGRRAFF.

This sequence joins TRBV6-5 and TRBJ2-1; D is uncertain. V lost 7 bases, J lost 9 bases, and 16 bases lay in between. The germline V gene encodes CDR1 MNHEY and CDR2 SVGAGI. The CDR3 length is 13 residues. The CDR3 is CASKKVESAEQFF. The CDR3 DNA sequence: TGTGCCAGCAAAAAAGTAGAGAGTGCTGAGCAGTTCTTC.

The CDR3 loop is CASSPLLANEQFF. The CDR3 region has the DNA TGCGCCAGCAGCCCGTTGTTAGCGAATGAGCAGTTCTTC. The V gene is TRBV4-1, the J gene TRBJ2-1; D perhaps matches TRBD2 (5 bases). The CDR3 is made up of 13 amino acids. Germline-derived CDR1 and CDR2 are MGHRA and YSYEKL. Trimming left V 4 bases short and J 7 bases short, with 11 bases between.

The chain has TRBV19 and TRBJ1-2, with TRBD1 matching 8 bases. The CDR3 consists of 13 residues. Germline assignment: CDR1 LNHDA and CDR2 SQIVND (reference sequence). Trimming cost V 4 bases and J 8 bases; bases outside gene matches: 6. The DNA for the CDR3 is TGTGCCAGTAGTAGCCCAGGGGGCGGAGGCTACACCTTC. Translation: CASSSPGGGGYTF.

This chain joins TRBV7-2 and TRBJ2-3; D is ambiguous. CDR3 length: 16 amino acids. V was pared by 1 base and J by 3 bases, with 14 bases between. Germline assignment: CDR1 SGHTA and CDR2 FQGNSA. The CDR3 here is CASSLGLRWLTDTQYF. The CDR3 DNA reads TGTGCCAGCAGCTTAGGATTGCGGTGGTTAACAGATACGCAGTATTTT.

J is TRBJ1-1 and V is TRBV20-1; no clear D. The germline gives CDR1 DFQATT, CDR2 SNEGSKA (reference sequence). The CDR3 loop spans 10 amino acids. Deletions cut 2 bases from V and 6 bases from J, with 4 bases between. This CDR3 reads CSARIAEAFF. For the CDR3, the DNA is TGCAGTGCTAGAATAGCTGAAGCTTTCTTT.